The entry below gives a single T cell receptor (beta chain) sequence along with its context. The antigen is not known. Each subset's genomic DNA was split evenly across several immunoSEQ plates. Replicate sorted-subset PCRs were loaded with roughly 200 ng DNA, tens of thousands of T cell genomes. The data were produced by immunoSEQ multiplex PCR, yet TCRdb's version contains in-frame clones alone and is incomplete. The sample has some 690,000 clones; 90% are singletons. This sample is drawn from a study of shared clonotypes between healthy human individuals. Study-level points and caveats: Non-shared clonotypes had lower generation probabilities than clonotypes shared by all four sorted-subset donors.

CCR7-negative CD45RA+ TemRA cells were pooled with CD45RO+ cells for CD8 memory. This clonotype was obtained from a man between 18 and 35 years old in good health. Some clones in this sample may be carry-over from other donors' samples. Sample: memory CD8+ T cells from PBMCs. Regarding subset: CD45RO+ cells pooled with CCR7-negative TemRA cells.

The CDR3 reads CASSLTAMNTEAFF. The CDR3 region has the DNA TGTGCCAGCAGTTTGACGGCAATGAACACTGAAGCTTTCTTT. The chain links TRBV2 to TRBJ1-1; D unclear. Per germline, CDR1 SNHLY and CDR2 FYNNEI. V was shortened by 5 bases and J by 0 bases, with 10 bases between the two germline ends. The CDR3 runs 14 residues.